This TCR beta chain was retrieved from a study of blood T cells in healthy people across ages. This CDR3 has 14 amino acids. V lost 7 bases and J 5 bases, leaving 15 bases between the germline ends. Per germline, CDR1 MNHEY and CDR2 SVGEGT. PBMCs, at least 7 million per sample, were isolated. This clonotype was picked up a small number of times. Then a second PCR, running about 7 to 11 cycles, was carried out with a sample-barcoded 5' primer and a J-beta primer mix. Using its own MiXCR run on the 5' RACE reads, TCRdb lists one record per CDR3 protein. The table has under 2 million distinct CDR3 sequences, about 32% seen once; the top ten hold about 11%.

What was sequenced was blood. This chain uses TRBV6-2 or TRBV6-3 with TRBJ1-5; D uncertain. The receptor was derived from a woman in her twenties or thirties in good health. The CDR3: CASTSAREYQPQHF. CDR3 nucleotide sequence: TGTGCCAGCACTTCGGCGCGTGAGTATCAGCCCCAGCATTTT.